What follows are 21 T cell receptor beta chains derived from one specimen sequenced in a study of identical twins. TCRdb passed the 5' RACE reads through MiXCR, listing each CDR3 protein once. The data contain hundreds of thousands of distinct CDR3 sequences, 5.5% to 7% of them singletons. This sample was shared with a second study, whose subject was yellow fever vaccine responses in identical twins.

The sequenced sample was memory (CD45RO+) T cells sorted from blood. The receptor set was obtained from a young woman in good health.

The J gene is TRBJ2-2, the V gene TRBV9; 12 bases fit TRBD1. This CDR3 spans 18 amino acids. Germline values: CDR1 SGDLS, CDR2 YYNGEE. After removal of 6 bases from V and 0 bases from J, the junction contained 9 bases not matched to a gene. In DNA, the CDR3 is TGTGCCAGCAACAAGAGGGGACAGGGGGCCTCGAACACCGGGGAGCTGTTTTTT. Amino acids: CASNKRGQGASNTGELFF.

This clonotype was seen ten or more times. This chain joins TRBV6-1 and TRBJ1-6; D is ambiguous. The CDR3 spans 12 residues. The germline CDR1 and CDR2 sequences are MNHNS and SASEGT. V was cut by 8 bases and J by 5 bases, with 7 bases left in between. CDR3: CASSVDNSPLHF. In DNA form, the CDR3 reads TGTGCCAGCTCGGTAGATAATTCACCCCTCCACTTT.

There are a few counts of this clonotype. This chain joins TRBV20-1 and TRBJ1-2; TRBD1 matches at 8 bases. Losses at the gene ends were 8 bases for V and 6 bases for J; bases not matched to a gene: 8. The length of the CDR3 is 12 residues. The V gene's germline CDR1 is DFQATT and CDR2 SNEGSKA (reference sequence). CDR3 sequence reads: CSPQDRDDGYTF. The CDR3 DNA reads as TGCAGTCCCCAGGACAGGGATGATGGCTACACCTTC.

This clonotype was seen at least ten times. V gene TRBV12-3 or TRBV12-4 combines with J gene TRBJ2-3, with TRBD2 identical over 14 bases. V trimming: 6 bases; J trimming: 0 bases; junction bases outside the gene matches: 14. The CDR3 loop spans 20 amino acids. CDR3 residues: CASSTSAGTSGRRSTDTQYF. CDR3 bases: TGTGCCAGCAGCACCTCGGCCGGGACTAGCGGGAGAAGAAGCACAGATACGCAGTATTTT.

The V call is TRBV27, the J call TRBJ2-7; D might be TRBD2 (7 bases). Germline loops: CDR1 MNHEY, CDR2 SMNVEV (reference sequence). This CDR3 is 16 amino acids long. V was clipped by 2 bases and J by 0 bases, with 14 bases between them. The CDR3 here is CASSLRGALNSYEQYF. Here the CDR3 DNA reads TGTGCCAGCAGTTTACGGGGGGCACTCAACTCCTACGAGCAGTACTTC.

The V gene is TRBV3-1, the J gene TRBJ1-2; tentative D call: TRBD1 (5 bases). Trimming removed 4 bases from V and 8 bases from J, with 17 bases in between. This CDR3 has 14 amino acids. Germline assignment: CDR1 LGHDT and CDR2 YNNKEL (reference sequence). This CDR3 reads CASSLKMGVTGYTF. CDR3 DNA sequence: TGTGCCAGCAGCCTTAAAATGGGGGTAACAGGCTACACCTTC.

This clonotype was counted a few times. This rearrangement joins TRBV12-3 or TRBV12-4 to TRBJ2-2, with D unclear. Trimming stripped 3 bases from V and 1 base from J, with 9 bases between. This CDR3 has 15 amino acids. CDR3 in DNA: TGTGCCAGCAGTTTGAGGACCGTGAACACCGGGGAGCTGTTTTTT. As protein: CASSLRTVNTGELFF.

This chain joins TRBV5-1 and TRBJ2-5, with 12 bases that match TRBD2. Trimming cost V 4 bases and J 2 bases; bases outside gene matches: 12. This CDR3 region has 18 residues. In germline, CDR1 is SGHRS, CDR2 YFSETQ. The CDR3 DNA follows: TGCGCCAGCAGCCTCCCGTGGCTAGCGGGAGGGGGTCAAGAGACCCAGTACTTC. Its translation: CASSLPWLAGGGQETQYF.

This clonotype was counted ten times or more. The CDR3 DNA reads TGTGCCAGCAGCTTAGCATTTCTGGGAGAAGATACGCAGTATTTT. Its protein is CASSLAFLGEDTQYF. The chain links TRBV7-9 to TRBJ2-3, with TRBD2 as a possible D gene (5 bases). Trimming pared 0 bases from V and 5 bases from J, leaving 12 bases between. Germline V lookup: CDR1 SEHNR, CDR2 FQNEAQ (reference sequence). The CDR3 contains 15 residues.

This clonotype was counted between two and nine times. The CDR3 DNA is TGCAGTGCACTGGCCAATAAGATAGATACGCAGTATTTT. This codes for CSALANKIDTQYF. The J gene is TRBJ2-3, the V gene TRBV20-1, with D unclear. V was cut by 6 bases and J by 5 bases, with 15 bases left in between. The CDR3 covers 13 residues. Germline V gene data show CDR1 as DFQATT and CDR2 as SNEGSKA (reference sequence).

The CDR3 region has the DNA TGCAGTGCCCCGGGACGGATCCAAGAGACCCAGTACTTC. Translating gives CSAPGRIQETQYF. V and J are TRBV20-1 and TRBJ2-5; D possibly matches TRBD1 or TRBD2 (5 bases each). V was cut by 6 bases and J by 1 base, with 12 bases left in between. Germline loops: CDR1 DFQATT, CDR2 SNEGSKA (reference sequence). CDR3 length: 13 residues.

This chain uses TRBV27 with TRBJ2-5; 11 bases align to TRBD2. Germline V CDR1 and CDR2: MNHEY, SMNVEV (reference sequence). V shed 9 bases and J 2 bases; nucleotides not matched to a gene: 8. The CDR3 has 15 residues. The CDR3 is CASQSGTSGQETQYF. The DNA for the CDR3 is TGTGCCAGTCAAAGCGGGACTAGCGGACAAGAGACCCAGTACTTC.

There are a few counts of this clonotype. The V gene is TRBV20-1, the J gene TRBJ2-3; 11 bases fit TRBD2. Germline V CDR1 and CDR2: DFQATT, SNEGSKA (reference sequence). The V segment lost 5 bases and the J segment 6 bases; nucleotides outside the gene matches: 16. The CDR3 covers 17 residues. The CDR3 DNA reads as TGCAGTGCTGGGGGAAGGGGTAGCGGGGGGGCGGCCGATACGCAGTATTTT. Amino acids: CSAGGRGSGGAADTQYF.

The V and J genes are TRBV28 and TRBJ2-1, with 9 bases identical to TRBD2. V lost 10 bases and J lost 6; bases outside the gene matches: 10. This CDR3 comprises 14 residues. Germline V gene data show CDR1 as MDHEN and CDR2 as SYDVKM. The CDR3 DNA reads TGTGCCACCAAGAGCGGGGGGCCGTCCAATGAGCAGTTCTTC. This translates into CATKSGGPSNEQFF.

This clonotype was seen more than once but under ten times. The chain has TRBV12-3 or TRBV12-4 and TRBJ2-2; 8 bases fit TRBD2. With 5 bases clipped from V and 8 bases from J, the junction kept 4 bases outside the gene matches. The CDR3 totals 13 residues. The CDR3: CASSPTSVGELFF. The CDR3 nucleotides read TGTGCCAGCAGTCCGACTAGCGTAGGGGAGCTGTTTTTT.

The chain combines TRBV28 with TRBJ1-6, with no clear D. Germline V CDR1 and CDR2: MDHEN, SYDVKM. This CDR3 region has 14 residues. Trimming removed 6 bases at V and 6 bases at J, with 12 bases between. The CDR3 is CASRTRRINSPLHF. The CDR3 nucleotides are TGTGCCAGCAGGACGCGGCGAATTAATTCACCCCTCCACTTT.

This clonotype was recorded a few times. The chain employs TRBV4-1 and TRBJ2-1; either TRBD1 or TRBD2 may fit D (6 bases each). The germline gives CDR1 MGHRA, CDR2 YSYEKL. Trimming took 0 bases from V and 11 from J, leaving 14 bases between them. The CDR3 extends over 14 amino acids. DNA of the CDR3: TGCGCCAGCAGCCAAGAGGGGGGCCAGCTGAAGCAGTTCTTC. Protein sequence: CASSQEGGQLKQFF.

The rearrangement joins TRBV4-1 to TRBJ2-3; 15 nucleotides match TRBD2. Germline V gene sequence: CDR1 MGHRA, CDR2 YSYEKL. This CDR3 has 17 amino acids. V lost 3 bases and J lost 5; bases outside the gene matches: 6. DNA of the CDR3: TGCGCCAGCAGCCACGAGGGACTAGCGGGGGGTAGAGATACGCAGTATTTT. This encodes CASSHEGLAGGRDTQYF.

This clonotype was counted between two and nine times. This chain uses TRBV12-3 or TRBV12-4 with TRBJ2-1, with TRBD2 matching 12 bases. This CDR3 has 12 residues. V lost 4 bases, J lost 14 bases, and 3 bases stayed unmatched. The CDR3 reads CASSSSSGGEFF. The CDR3 DNA reads TGTGCCAGCAGTTCATCTAGCGGGGGGGAGTTCTTC.

This clonotype was detected a few times. The CDR3 DNA is TGTGCCAGCAGCCAAGCGTACGCGGCTGAAGCTTTCTTT. As protein: CASSQAYAAEAFF. The gene calls are TRBV3-1 and TRBJ1-1; D gene ambiguous. The V end lost 1 base, the J end lost 6 bases, and 9 bases lay between the germline ends. The V gene's germline CDR1 is LGHDT and CDR2 YNNKEL (reference sequence). The CDR3 has 13 residues.

The V call is TRBV7-9, the J call TRBJ1-5, with TRBD1 as a possible D gene (6 bases). The V gene lost 1 base and the J gene lost 2 bases, with 12 bases spanning the gap. This CDR3 is built from 16 residues. Looked up from germline, CDR1 is SEHNR and CDR2 is FQNEAQ (reference sequence). The CDR3 loop is CASSLGGAAGNQPQHF. Here the CDR3 DNA reads TGTGCCAGCAGCTTAGGGGGGGCTGCGGGCAATCAGCCCCAGCATTTT.